This T cell receptor beta chain was recovered during a study of post-analysis software for immune sequencing data. cDNA libraries of TCR beta carried unique molecular identifiers. Yield was around 500,000 cDNA molecules from around 1 to 9.1 million T cells. TCRdb processed the PCR reads anew with MiXCR; each CDR3 protein has one entry. The sample has fewer than 850,000 distinct CDR3 sequences; approximately 44% are singletons. Sequencing was carried out using blood. The origin of this receptor is a girl aged 10 to 17 with multiple sclerosis.

The CDR3 DNA reads TGTGCCAGTACGCCCCGCGGACTAGCGGGCACAGGAGGCTCCTACAATGAGCAGTTCTTC. Residues: CASTPRGLAGTGGSYNEQFF. The rearrangement uses TRBV19 and TRBJ2-1; 11 nucleotides agree with TRBD2. CDR1 and CDR2 from the germline V gene are LNHDA and SQIVND (reference sequence). Losses at the gene ends were 7 bases for V and 0 bases for J; bases not matched to a gene: 17. The CDR3 covers 20 residues.